These 25 T cell receptor beta chains came from one sample sequenced in a study of blood T cell repertoires in COVID-19. Generated by immunoSEQ multiplex PCR, the TCRdb table keeps only in-frame clones and is missing some. The data contain around 150,000 clones, about four fifths of them singletons. Sequencing used PBMCs or T cells enriched from blood (not recorded which). The source is a man in his fifties who had recovered from COVID-19.

The genes are TRBV18 and TRBJ1-1; D is unclear. Looked up from germline, CDR1 is KGHSH and CDR2 is LQKENI. The CDR3 is 13 residues long. The ends were cut back, 3 bases at V and 2 bases at J, with 7 bases in the middle. The CDR3 bases are TGTGCCAGCTCACCCCCTTTAAACACTGAAGCTTTCTTT. This translates into CASSPPLNTEAFF.

The chain uses TRBV7-3 and TRBJ1-2; 9 nucleotides match TRBD1. In germline, CDR1 is SGHTA, CDR2 FQGTGA. This CDR3 spans 13 amino acids. Trimming cost V 5 bases and J 7 bases; bases outside gene matches: 5. The chain's CDR3 is CASSAGTGPGYTF. CDR3 nucleotide sequence: TGTGCCAGCAGCGCCGGGACAGGGCCTGGCTACACCTTC. Based on the CDR3 plus reference TRBV7-3 and TRBJ1-2, the full variable domain is GAGVSQTPSNKVTEKGKYVELRCDPISGHTALYWYRQSLGQGPEFLIYFQGTGAADDSGLPNDRFFAVRPEGSVSTLKIQRTERGDSAVYLCASSAGTGPGYTFGSGTRLTVV.

This clone appeared a single time. J is TRBJ1-5 and V is TRBV28; unclear D gene. The CDR3 runs to 12 residues. Per the germline V gene, CDR1 is MDHEN and CDR2 is SYDVKM. V dropped 6 bases and J dropped 8 bases, with 11 bases sitting between them. CDR3 sequence (DNA): TGTGCCAGCAGGCGGACGGGGAAGCCCCAGCATTTT. Protein: CASRRTGKPQHF.

The chain has TRBV5-1 and TRBJ1-4; a possible D gene is TRBD1 (5 bases). Germline CDR1 is SGHRS and CDR2 is YFSETQ. The CDR3 contains 16 residues. V dropped 0 bases and J dropped 0 bases, with 9 bases sitting between them. In DNA, the CDR3 is TGCGCCAGCAGCTTGGCCGCGGGGGCAACTAATGAAAAACTGTTTTTT. Protein product: CASSLAAGATNEKLFF.

The V gene is TRBV19, the J gene TRBJ1-1, with D possibly matching TRBD1 (5 bases). This CDR3 spans 14 amino acids. With 3 bases removed from V and 2 bases from J, the gap between germline ends came to 10 bases. Germline-derived CDR1 and CDR2 are LNHDA and SQIVND (reference sequence). The CDR3 nucleotides read TGTGCCAGTAGTATCCAGGGAGGAAACACTGAAGCTTTCTTT. Protein sequence: CASSIQGGNTEAFF.

This rearrangement joins TRBV2 to TRBJ2-7, with TRBD2 matching 8 bases. CDR1 and CDR2 (germline): SNHLY, FYNNEI. The V segment lost 4 bases and the J segment 1 base; nucleotides outside the gene matches: 3. This CDR3 spans 14 amino acids. The CDR3 nucleotides read TGTGCCAGCAGTGTGGGGACTAGTTCCTACGAGCAGTACTTC. It yields the protein CASSVGTSSYEQYF.

V is TRBV28 and J is TRBJ1-6; TRBD1 is a possible D gene (5 bases). With 7 bases removed from V and 8 bases from J, the gap between germline ends came to 15 bases. Germline V gene data show CDR1 as MDHEN and CDR2 as SYDVKM. There are 14 residues in the CDR3. CDR3 nucleotide sequence: TGTGCCAGCACAAACCAGGGTGGATATTCACCCCTCCACTTT. Translating gives CASTNQGGYSPLHF. The variable domain in full, completed from reference TRBV28 and TRBJ1-6, reads DVKVTQSSRYLVKRTGEKVFLECVQDMDHENMFWYRQDPGLGLRLIYFSYDVKMKEKGDIPEGYSVSREKKERFSLILESASTNQTSMYLCASTNQGGYSPLHFGNGTRLTVT.

The chain is built from TRBV6-6 and TRBJ1-2; 7 bases fit TRBD1. From germline, CDR1 is MNHNY and CDR2 SVGAGI (reference sequence). J lost 8 bases, V lost 5 bases, and 5 bases had no gene match. The CDR3 has 12 amino acids. As DNA, the CDR3 is TGTGCCAGCAGTCCGACAGGGAAAGGCTACACCTTC. It specifies CASSPTGKGYTF.

This rearrangement joins TRBV5-8 to TRBJ1-2, with 12 positions matching TRBD1. The CDR3 extends over 16 amino acids. Germline-derived CDR1 and CDR2 are SGHTS and YDEGEE. Germline trimming cut 0 bases from V and 3 bases from J; bases unmatched to any gene: 3. The CDR3 sequence is CASSLGDRGRDYGYTF. The CDR3 nucleotides read TGTGCCAGCAGCTTGGGGGACAGGGGGCGAGACTATGGCTACACCTTC.

Here the CDR3 reads CASSKRSGGQYNEQFF. For the CDR3, the DNA is TGTGCCAGCAGCAAACGGTCTGGCGGGCAATACAATGAGCAGTTCTTC. The rearrangement uses TRBV21-1 and TRBJ2-1; the DNA was not compared with TRBD2, the D call given in the table. TRBV21-1 constitutes a pseudogene. The CDR3 runs 16 residues.

The CDR3 bases are TGTGCCAGCTCCCGCGGACAGGGCACAACTAATGAAAAACTGTTTTTT. It yields the protein CASSRGQGTTNEKLFF. This sequence joins TRBV18 and TRBJ1-4; 8 nucleotides agree with TRBD1. This CDR3 has 16 residues. V dropped 6 bases and J dropped 0; count of bases not matched to a gene: 6. Germline CDR1 reads KGHSH; CDR2 reads LQKENI.

V gene TRBV11-3 combines with J gene TRBJ2-7; D might be TRBD1 (6 bases). Trimming took 5 bases from V and 3 from J, leaving 14 bases between them. Germline CDR1 is SGHNT and CDR2 is YENEEA. The CDR3 totals 14 residues. The DNA of the CDR3 is TGTGCCAGCAGCCGTACTACAGGGAGCTACGAGCAGTACTTC. Its protein is CASSRTTGSYEQYF.

This chain uses TRBV14 with TRBJ1-1, with a weak D call TRBD1 (5 bases). V was pared by 3 bases and J by 4 bases, with 12 bases between. Per the germline V gene, CDR1 is SGHDN and CDR2 is FVKESK. The CDR3 length is 14 residues. In DNA form, the CDR3 reads TGTGCCAGCAGCCATGGGGGGTGGCTCACTGAAGCTTTCTTT. Amino acid sequence: CASSHGGWLTEAFF.

This chain connects TRBV7-9 to TRBJ2-1, with a tentative D call TRBD1 (6 bases). CDR3 length: 15 amino acids. Germline V gives CDR1 SEHNR, CDR2 FQNEAQ (reference sequence). Trimming took off 1 base at V and 3 bases at J, with 10 bases between the two ends. Written as DNA, the CDR3 is TGTGCCAGCAGCTTAGGGGGGCCCCACTACAATGAGCAGTTCTTC. This encodes CASSLGGPHYNEQFF.

The chain has TRBV5-1 and TRBJ2-5; the match to TRBD1 covers 8 bases. V trimming: 0 bases; J trimming: 3 bases; junction bases outside the gene matches: 10. The V gene's germline CDR1 is SGHRS and CDR2 YFSETQ. This CDR3 has 17 residues. For the CDR3, the DNA is TGCGCCAGCAGCTTGGCGACTTGGACAGGGAATGAAGAGACCCAGTACTTC. Protein product: CASSLATWTGNEETQYF.

This clone was seen only once. The gene calls are TRBV27 and TRBJ2-7, with 9 bases lining up with TRBD1. V lost 5 bases, J lost 3 bases, and 5 bases stayed unmatched. CDR1 is MNHEY, CDR2 SMNVEV, per germline (reference sequence). This CDR3 contains 14 residues. This CDR3 reads CASSAGTGNYEQYF. DNA for the CDR3: TGTGCCAGCAGTGCCGGGACAGGGAACTACGAGCAGTACTTC.

The J gene is TRBJ1-2, the V gene TRBV5-1, with 7 bases fitting TRBD1. The J segment lost 3 bases and the V segment lost 1 base, leaving 9 bases of the junction unmatched. The CDR3 sequence is 16 residues long. Germline CDR1 and CDR2: SGHRS and YFSETQ. CDR3 nucleotide sequence: TGCGCCAGCAGCTTGCCGGCAGGGGGTTTAGACTATGGCTACACCTTC. Amino acid sequence: CASSLPAGGLDYGYTF.

This chain uses TRBV28 with TRBJ2-3; 9 positions match TRBD1. CDR1 is MDHEN, CDR2 SYDVKM, per germline. The length of the CDR3 is 15 residues. Trimming at V came to 5 bases and at J to 2 bases, leaving 5 bases not matched to a gene. This CDR3 is CASSPRTGVTDTQYF. For the CDR3, the DNA is TGTGCCAGCAGTCCTCGGACAGGGGTCACAGATACGCAGTATTTT.

The CDR3 sequence: CASSLGGSNQPQHF. For the CDR3, the DNA is TGTGCCAGCAGCCTAGGGGGTAGCAATCAGCCCCAGCATTTT. This chain joins TRBV2 and TRBJ1-5; possible D gene TRBD1, 6 bases. The CDR3 runs 14 residues. Trimming removed 6 bases at V and 0 bases at J, with 9 bases between. The germline V gene has CDR1 SNHLY and CDR2 FYNNEI.

In its sample, this clone was seen once. The chain is built from TRBV12-3 or TRBV12-4 and TRBJ2-5; 9 bases fit TRBD1. The CDR3 loop spans 12 amino acids. V lost 5 bases, J lost 7 bases, and 2 bases stayed unmatched. Here the CDR3 reads CASSTGQGTQYF. CDR3 coding DNA: TGTGCCAGCAGTACGGGACAGGGGACCCAGTACTTC.

The rearrangement links TRBV27 to TRBJ2-7, with 9 bases aligning to TRBD1. The CDR3 has 15 residues. Germline lookup yields CDR1 MNHEY and CDR2 SMNVEV (reference sequence). Unmatched junction bases numbered 11, after V lost 5 bases and J lost 6 bases. CDR3 protein: CASSPRQGGLAEQYF. The CDR3 DNA reads TGTGCCAGCAGTCCAAGACAGGGGGGTCTAGCCGAGCAGTACTTC.

This chain connects TRBV28 to TRBJ1-1; 12 nucleotides match TRBD1. The CDR3 covers 16 residues. The germline gives CDR1 MDHEN, CDR2 SYDVKM. The junction had 9 bases not matched to a gene; V was cut back by 8 bases and J by 2 bases. The DNA of the CDR3 is TGTGCCAGCGGCTTGGGACAGGGGGCTTTCAACACTGAAGCTTTCTTT. Translated, it gives CASGLGQGAFNTEAFF.

The chain uses TRBV6-5 and TRBJ2-7; 8 bases fit TRBD1. The CDR3 loop spans 15 amino acids. CDR1 is MNHEY, CDR2 SVGAGI, per germline. V was pared by 7 bases and J by 3 bases, with 11 bases of the junction left unmatched. The CDR3 DNA reads as TGTGCCAGCATTCCAAGGACAGGGTCAAGCTACGAGCAGTACTTC. It encodes CASIPRTGSSYEQYF.

The CDR3 protein is CASRGTGRTEAFF. The CDR3 DNA follows: TGCGCCAGCAGGGGGACAGGGAGGACTGAAGCTTTCTTT. V usage is TRBV5-1 and J usage is TRBJ1-1; TRBD1 aligns across 9 bases. Germline CDR1 and CDR2: SGHRS and YFSETQ. Unmatched junction bases numbered 4, after V lost 5 bases and J lost 5 bases. The CDR3 length is 13 residues.

In this sample, this clone turned up once. The J gene is TRBJ1-6, the V gene TRBV5-1; TRBD1 aligns across 7 bases. Germline CDR1 SGHRS, CDR2 YFSETQ. The CDR3 is 16 amino acids. V shed 0 bases and J 3 bases; nucleotides not matched to a gene: 3. In nucleotides, the CDR3 is TGCGCCAGCAGCTTGGGACAGGGAGTCTATAATTCACCCCTCCACTTT. It is translated as CASSLGQGVYNSPLHF.